The next 15 T cell receptor beta chains were all read from a single sample in a study of OX40 agonist ivuxolimab in advanced cancers. The repertoire was sequenced with immunoSEQ multiplex PCR; TCRdb's copy has only in-frame clones and lacks some. This table has about 70,000 clones, more than 80% appearing once. The sample consisted of CD4+ or CD8+ T cells sorted from blood, taken in a trial of the OX40 agonist ivuxolimab. The receptors were sampled from an adult with an advanced solid tumor such as melanoma, head and neck, liver or kidney cancer.

This chain connects TRBV18 to TRBJ1-3, with D hard to call. There are 17 residues in the CDR3. Germline CDR1 KGHSH, CDR2 LQKENI. V was trimmed by 2 bases and J by 0 bases, leaving 14 bases between them. The CDR3 region has the DNA TGTGCCAGCTCACCATTTTTACACCCGAGCTCTGGAAACACCATATATTTT. It translates to CASSPFLHPSSGNTIYF. Variable domain in full (rest from reference TRBV18 and TRBJ1-3): NAGVMQNPRHLVRRRGQEARLRCSPMKGHSHVYWYRQLPEEGLKFMVYLQKENIIDESGMPKERFSAEFPKEGPSILRIQQVVRGDSAAYFCASSPFLHPSSGNTIYFGEGSWLTVV.

The genes are TRBV7-6 and TRBJ2-1, with 10 bases identical to TRBD2. The CDR3 is 19 amino acids. J gave up 0 bases and V 0 bases, and 8 bases lay outside the gene matches. Germline V CDR1 and CDR2: SGHVS, FNYEAQ. The CDR3 protein is CASSLASGGTPLSYNEQFF. The CDR3 DNA sequence: TGTGCCAGCAGCTTAGCTAGCGGGGGGACGCCCCTCTCCTACAATGAGCAGTTCTTC.

This CDR3 reads CASSPRTSSYEQYF. Here the CDR3 DNA reads TGTGCCAGCAGCCCCCGGACGTCCTCCTACGAGCAGTACTTC. This sequence joins TRBV6-1 and TRBJ2-5; no clear D. Judging by the DNA end, TRBJ2-7 fits better; the J call may be wrong. This CDR3 contains 14 residues. Per germline, CDR1 MNHNS and CDR2 SASEGT.

This rearrangement joins TRBV6-6 to TRBJ2-3; a possible D gene is TRBD1 (6 bases). Germline V CDR1 and CDR2: MNHNY, SVGAGI (reference sequence). The ends were cut back, 2 bases at V and 4 bases at J, with 10 bases in the middle. The length of the CDR3 is 14 residues. The CDR3 coding sequence is TGTGCCAGCAGTTACAAACAGGGAGCAGATACGCAGTATTTT. Its translation is CASSYKQGADTQYF.

CDR3 in DNA: TGTGCCAGCTCACCTGTTTCAGGGGACTATGGCTACACCTTC. Encoded protein: CASSPVSGDYGYTF. V usage is TRBV18 and J usage is TRBJ1-2; possibly TRBD1 for D (6 bases). Germline assignment: CDR1 KGHSH and CDR2 LQKENI. This CDR3 spans 14 amino acids. Trimming left V 3 bases short and J 3 bases short, with 11 bases between.

There are a few counts of this clone. The chain joins TRBV6-5 to TRBJ1-1; the match to TRBD1 covers 8 bases. V shed 6 bases and J 2 bases; nucleotides not matched to a gene: 5. This CDR3 is 14 amino acids long. CDR1 MNHEY and CDR2 SVGAGI come from the germline V gene. CDR3 loop: CASSYGQGNTEAFF. The CDR3 DNA follows: TGTGCCAGCAGCTACGGACAGGGTAACACTGAAGCTTTCTTT.

This clone appeared once. V gene TRBV5-1 combines with J gene TRBJ2-1; TRBD1 matches 9 bases. This CDR3 has 16 amino acids. Unmatched junction bases numbered 10, after V lost 7 bases and J lost 2 bases. CDR1 is SGHRS, CDR2 YFSETQ, per germline. The DNA of the CDR3 is TGCGCCAGCGCATTACAGGGGGCGCCCCCCTACAATGAGCAGTTCTTC. Its protein is CASALQGAPPYNEQFF.

This chain uses TRBV5-6 with TRBJ2-3; D gene uncertain. CDR3 length: 13 residues. CDR1 SGHDT and CDR2 YYEEEE come from the germline V gene. Trimming cost V 4 bases and J 0 bases, with 6 bases left between them. The DNA for the CDR3 is TGTGCCAGCAGCATGACCAGCACAGATACGCAGTATTTT. Amino acid sequence: CASSMTSTDTQYF.

This chain links TRBV11-3 with TRBJ2-1, with unresolved D. Germline CDR1 and CDR2: SGHNT and YENEEA. Trimming stripped 2 bases from V and 9 bases from J, with 8 bases between. The CDR3 is 12 residues long. CDR3: CASSLRLGEQFF. Written as DNA, the CDR3 is TGTGCCAGCAGCTTAAGATTAGGTGAGCAGTTCTTC. The variable domain in full, with the rest retrieved from reference TRBV11-3 and TRBJ2-1, is EAGVVQSPRYKIIEKKQPVAFWCNPISGHNTLYWYLQNLGQGPELLIRYENEEAVDDSQLPKDRFSAERLKGVDSTLKIQPAELGDSAVYLCASSLRLGEQFFGPGTRLTVL.

The rearrangement links TRBV11-2 to TRBJ1-1; no firm D call. The V end was cut by 0 bases, the J end by 0 bases, with 14 bases between. This CDR3 contains 17 residues. Germline V gives CDR1 SGHAT, CDR2 FQNNGV. This chain's CDR3 is CASSLDTILRVNTEAFF. The CDR3 nucleotides read TGTGCCAGCAGCTTAGATACGATATTGCGGGTGAACACTGAAGCTTTCTTT.

V usage is TRBV19 and J usage is TRBJ2-2, with 8 nucleotides matching TRBD1. Germline assignment: CDR1 LNHDA and CDR2 SQIVND (reference sequence). V gave up 11 bases and J gave up 1 base; unmatched junction bases: 6. The CDR3 runs to 14 residues. In DNA, the CDR3 is TGTGCCGGACGACAGGGGCGGAACACCGGGGAGCTGTTTTTT. Its protein is CAGRQGRNTGELFF.

The V and J genes are TRBV11-2 and TRBJ2-3; D remains unclear. V lost 4 bases and J lost 3, with 2 bases in between. Germline V gene sequence: CDR1 SGHAT, CDR2 FQNNGV. This CDR3 is 11 amino acids long. Here the CDR3 reads CASSSTDTQYF. For the CDR3, the DNA is TGTGCCAGCAGCTCGACAGATACGCAGTATTTT.

This clone has a single count. V gene TRBV5-1 combines with J gene TRBJ2-7, with 8 nucleotides matching TRBD1. The CDR3 totals 14 residues. Germline CDR1 is SGHRS and CDR2 is YFSETQ. After removal of 0 bases from V and 7 bases from J, the junction contained 6 bases not matched to a gene. The CDR3 sequence: CASSLVGQDTEQYF. The CDR3 DNA follows: TGCGCCAGCAGCTTGGTGGGACAGGATACTGAGCAGTACTTC.

This clone was detected only a few times. The chain carries TRBV6-5 and TRBJ1-6; 8 bases fit TRBD1. J gave up 10 bases and V 6 bases, and 8 bases lay outside the gene matches. The length of the CDR3 is 14 residues. CDR1 and CDR2 (germline): MNHEY, SVGAGI. CDR3 sequence reads: CASRPGTGASPLHF. In DNA, the CDR3 is TGTGCCAGCAGACCCGGGACAGGAGCCTCACCCCTCCACTTT.

The V gene is TRBV11-2, the J gene TRBJ2-3; D may correspond to TRBD1 or TRBD2 (6 bases each). The CDR3 is made up of 15 amino acids. CDR1 is SGHAT and CDR2 is FQNNGV in the germline V gene. V lost 1 base and J lost 2, with 10 bases in between. CDR3 nucleotides: TGTGCCAGCAGCTTAGCGGGGGCCCACACAGATACGCAGTATTTT. Protein: CASSLAGAHTDTQYF.